This T cell receptor beta chain was captured by sequencing in a study of chemoradiotherapy in HPV16-positive cancers. Whole-study results and caveats: HPV-responsive T-cell expansion during chemoradiotherapy was linked to improved recurrence-free survival in HPV16-positive patients.

In regard to this clone: Its antigen remains unknown.

Sequencing used immunoSEQ multiplex PCR; TCRdb keeps in-frame clones, though not all of them. The repertoire holds 13,000 or so clones, with roughly 90% as singletons. V shed 5 bases and J 1 base; nucleotides not matched to a gene: 7. In germline, CDR1 is SGHTA, CDR2 FQGTGA. CDR3 length equals 16 residues. Repeated repertoire sampling spanned the course of chemoradiotherapy. This sequence joins TRBV7-3 and TRBJ2-2; 7 bases agree with TRBD2. The sequences come from blood, collected from a patient who underwent chemoradiotherapy. The clonotype comes from a human donor with HPV-associated anogenital cancer. This chain's CDR3 is CASSPWGGRNTGELFF. The CDR3 DNA sequence: TGTGCCAGCAGCCCCTGGGGGGGTAGGAACACCGGGGAGCTGTTTTTT.